This T cell receptor beta chain emerged from a study of a mutant IDH1 vaccine in newly diagnosed glioma. Noted time point: week 11, during vaccination. Vaccination comprised doses that each held 300 ug of mutant IDH1 20-mer peptide, plus topical imiquimod. Concerning this clone itself: Its target is unknown.

Assay used: immunoSEQ multiplex PCR; TCRdb lists only in-frame clones, some missing. Here the sample spans 110,000 or so clones, almost 90% being singletons. V was clipped by 2 bases and J by 5 bases, with 19 bases between them. The CDR3 length is 17 residues. CDR1 is LGHNT, CDR2 FRNRAP, per germline. This rearrangement joins TRBV12-5 to TRBJ2-1; possible D gene TRBD2, 6 bases. The clonotype comes from a woman in her forties or fifties with glioma. The material sequenced was PBMCs, taken from a glioma patient whose treatment included an IDH1 peptide vaccine. Here the CDR3 reads CASGLKASVGTDNEQFF. The CDR3 DNA reads TGTGCTAGTGGTTTGAAGGCTAGCGTAGGGACGGACAATGAGCAGTTCTTC. The variable domain in full, completed from reference TRBV12-5 and TRBJ2-1, reads DARVTQTPRHKVTEMGQEVTMRCQPILGHNTVFWYRQTMMQGLELLAYFRNRAPLDDSGMPKDRFSAEMPDATLATLKIQPSEPRDSAVYFCASGLKASVGTDNEQFFGPGTRLTVL.